This TCR beta chain was retrieved from a study of cytomegalovirus exposure and HLA in healthy donors. The PCR employed 60 Vbeta primers together with 13 Jbeta primers. Profiling relied on immunoSEQ multiplex PCR, and the TCRdb table lists in-frame clones only, not all of them. In the table there are around 160,000 clones, over 70% of which are singletons. The CDR3 contains 13 residues. Trimming left V 5 bases short and J 4 bases short, with 11 bases between. Germline V lookup: CDR1 MDHEN, CDR2 SYDVKM. The chain recombines TRBV28 with TRBJ1-1, with D tentatively TRBD1 (6 bases). Sequencing was performed on PBMCs. The receptor was isolated from a middle-aged woman in good health and CMV-seropositive. The CDR3 DNA sequence: TGTGCCAGCAGTATTACAGGGTTCACTGAAGCTTTCTTT. The encoded protein is CASSITGFTEAFF.